This T cell receptor (beta chain) derives from a study of blood T cell repertoires in COVID-19 (TCRdb year 2020). About the full investigation: Samples from collaborators originated in the United States, Italy and Spain and spanned both the acute and convalescent phases of COVID-19. The sample metadata nearly always contained a de-identified subject ID, COVID-19 status, age in years and sex. The material from the prospective study consisted of cDNA or gDNA derived from T cells, B-cell-depleted T cells, or PBMCs. Where available, HLA class I and class II types were taken from metadata supplied by the sample provider and were not determined by assay-based typing. Subjects who had been exposed to COVID-19, were actively infected with it, or had recovered from it provided the deeply sampled blood TCRbeta repertoires that made up the dataset. The repertoires were released in a freely available public database meant as a resource for research on the immune response to SARS-CoV-2. The samples were drawn from the first 160 participants of the ongoing ImmuneRACE study and from 1,200 or so subjects provided by 6 global collaborators. The study at large found these results: How much clinical and demographic metadata was included differed by source and by participant, and the metadata was provided uncurated.

For CDR1 and CDR2, the germline V gene lists SNHLY and FYNNEI. The CDR3 covers 14 residues, taking in both the cysteine and the phenylalanine. Solely the CDR3 DNA is kept, with 42 bases framed from the first base. Trimming removed 6 bases from V and 7 bases from J, leaving 15 bases between the germline ends. The collaborating institutions used their own protocols to collect whole blood in K2EDTA tubes. Collaborator samples were shipped for TCRbeta analysis as frozen whole blood, isolated PBMCs, or DNA extracted from either sample type. About this clone: Its antigen has not been determined. The sample holds no much larger clone one base away, and base qualities are not on file.

The immunoSEQ Assay, a bias-controlled multiplex PCR, was used to amplify TCRbeta CDR3 regions from genomic DNA. The paper's data handling went like this. The number of nucleated cells in each sample was estimated from the amplification of reference gene primers within the assay. Sequence reads were collapsed and filtered to measure the absolute abundance of every unique TCRbeta CDR3 rearrangement. For each sample, productive Simpson clonality was calculated as the square root of Simpson's diversity index over productive rearrangements. Imported from immuneACCESS, the table was reduced by TCRdb to in-frame sequences with V and J called. These copies leave out some clones; in studies compared against another copy, an unresolved V gene accounts for under half, and the cause of the remainder is not known. The V and J calls and clone size were taken over from that table, and D and trimming were inferred from the DNA. The sample table contains approximately 160,000 clones; only one count was recorded for around four fifths of them. In total, the top ten clones hold approximately 2.8% of the sample.

The chain is assembled from TRBV2 and TRBJ1-4; tentative D gene TRBD1, with 6 bases matching. Sequencing was carried out using peripheral blood. This clonotype was sampled from a man in his 70s with acute or convalescent COVID-19. The base sequence is TGTGCCAGCAGCGGTACAGGGTACGGTGAAAAACTGTTTTTT. Translated, it gives CASSGTGYGEKLFF.